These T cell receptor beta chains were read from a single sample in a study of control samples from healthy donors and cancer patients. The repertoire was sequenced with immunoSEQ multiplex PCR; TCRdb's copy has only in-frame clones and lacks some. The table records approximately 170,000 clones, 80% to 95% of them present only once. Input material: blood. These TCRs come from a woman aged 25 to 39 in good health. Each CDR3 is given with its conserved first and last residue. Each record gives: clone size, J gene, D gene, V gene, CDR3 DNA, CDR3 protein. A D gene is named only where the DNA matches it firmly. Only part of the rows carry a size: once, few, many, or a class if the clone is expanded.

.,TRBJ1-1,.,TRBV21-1,TGTGCCAGCAGCAGATCCGGGGGACAGGGTAAAAGAAACACTGAAGCTTTCTTT,CASSRSGGQGKRNTEAFF
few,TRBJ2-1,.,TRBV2,TGTGCCAGCAGGCGGTCGGGACTGACTTTCTACAATGAGCAGTTCTTC,CASRRSGLTFYNEQFF
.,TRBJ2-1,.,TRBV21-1,TGTGCCAGCAGCAAACCTGACAGCCACAATGAGCAGTTCTTC,CASSKPDSHNEQFF
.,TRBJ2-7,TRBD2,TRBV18,TGTGCCAGCTCGTCGAGCGGGAGGGCCGTCCAGCAGTACTTC,CASSSSGRAVQQYF
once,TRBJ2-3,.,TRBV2,TGTGCCAGCAGTTATAGCACAGATACGCAGTATTTT,CASSYSTDTQYF
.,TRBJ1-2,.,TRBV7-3,TGTGCCAGCAGCTTAGAATCAGGGGCGTTCGGGGGCTACACCTTC,CASSLESGAFGGYTF
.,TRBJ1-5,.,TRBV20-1,TGCAGTGCCACCACAGGCCACCTCCAGCATTTT,CSATTGHLQHF
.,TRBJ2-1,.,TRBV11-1,TGTGCCAGCAGCTTAGGGTTGGGTAATGAGCAGTTCTTC,CASSLGLGNEQFF
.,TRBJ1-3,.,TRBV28,TGTGCCAGCTCGCGGGACACGCTACGAAACACCATATATTTT,CASSRDTLRNTIYF
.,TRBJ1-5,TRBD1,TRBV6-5,TGTGCCAGCGAAACGGGCCGGGACAGAAATCAGCCCCAGCATTTT,CASETGRDRNQPQHF
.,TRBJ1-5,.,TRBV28,TGTGCCAGCACCTCTGGGTATCAGCCCCAGCATTTT,CASTSGYQPQHF
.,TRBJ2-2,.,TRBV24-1,TGTGCCACCAGTGATTTTACGGGTTCCAGGCGATACACCGGGGAGCTGTTTTTT,CATSDFTGSRRYTGELFF
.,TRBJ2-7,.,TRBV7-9,TGTGCCAGCCTCCGGGGTGACTCCTACGAGCAGTACTTC,CASLRGDSYEQYF
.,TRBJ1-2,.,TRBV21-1,TGTGCCAGCAGCAAAAGGAAGGGTTTTTTGGCTAGAGGCTACACCTTC,CASSKRKGFLARGYTF
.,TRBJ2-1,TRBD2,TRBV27,TGTGCCAGCAGTGTCGGACTAGACTACAATGAGCAGTTCTTC,CASSVGLDYNEQFF